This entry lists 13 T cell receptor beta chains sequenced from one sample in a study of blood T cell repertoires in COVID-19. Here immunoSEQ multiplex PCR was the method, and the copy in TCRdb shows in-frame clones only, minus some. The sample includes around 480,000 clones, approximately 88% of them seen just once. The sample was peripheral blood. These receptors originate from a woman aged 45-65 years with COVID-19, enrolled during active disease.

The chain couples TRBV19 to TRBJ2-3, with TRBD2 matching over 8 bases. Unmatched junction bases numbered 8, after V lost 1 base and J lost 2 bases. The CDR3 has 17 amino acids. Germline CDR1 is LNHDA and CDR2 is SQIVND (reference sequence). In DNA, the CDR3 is TGTGCCAGTAGTATAGCCGGTAGCGGGGCGGTCACAGATACGCAGTATTTT. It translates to CASSIAGSGAVTDTQYF.

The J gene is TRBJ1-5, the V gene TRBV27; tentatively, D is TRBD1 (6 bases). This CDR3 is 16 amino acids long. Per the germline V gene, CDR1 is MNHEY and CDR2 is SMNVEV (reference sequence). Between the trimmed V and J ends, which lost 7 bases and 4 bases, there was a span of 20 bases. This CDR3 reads CASNPTHRVGNQPQHF. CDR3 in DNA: TGTGCCAGCAACCCGACCCACAGGGTAGGGAATCAGCCCCAGCATTTT.

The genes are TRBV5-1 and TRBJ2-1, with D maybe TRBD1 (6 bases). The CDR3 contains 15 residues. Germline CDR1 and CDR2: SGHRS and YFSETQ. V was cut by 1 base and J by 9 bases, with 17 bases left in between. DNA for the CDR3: TGCGCCAGCAGCTTGTCACAGGGTGATAGTGGTGAGCAGTTCTTC. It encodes CASSLSQGDSGEQFF.

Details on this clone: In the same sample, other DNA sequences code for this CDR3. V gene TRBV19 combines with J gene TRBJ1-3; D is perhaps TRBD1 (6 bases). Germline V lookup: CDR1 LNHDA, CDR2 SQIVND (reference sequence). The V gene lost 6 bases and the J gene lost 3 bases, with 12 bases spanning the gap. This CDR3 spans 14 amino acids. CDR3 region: CASSSTGSGNTIYF. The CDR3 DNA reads TGTGCCAGTAGCTCCACAGGGAGTGGAAACACCATATATTTT.

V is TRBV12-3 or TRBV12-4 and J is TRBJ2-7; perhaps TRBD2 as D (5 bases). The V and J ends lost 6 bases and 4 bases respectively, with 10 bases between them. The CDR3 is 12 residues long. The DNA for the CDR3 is TGTGCCAGCAGCCCGGGGAGATACGAGCAGTACTTC. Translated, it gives CASSPGRYEQYF.

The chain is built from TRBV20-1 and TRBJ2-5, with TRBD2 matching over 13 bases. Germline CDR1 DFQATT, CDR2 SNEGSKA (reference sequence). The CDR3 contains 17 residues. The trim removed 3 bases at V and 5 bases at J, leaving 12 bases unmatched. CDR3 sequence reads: CSASKGLAGTSGETQYF. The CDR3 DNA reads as TGCAGTGCTAGTAAGGGACTAGCGGGAACCAGCGGGGAGACCCAGTACTTC.

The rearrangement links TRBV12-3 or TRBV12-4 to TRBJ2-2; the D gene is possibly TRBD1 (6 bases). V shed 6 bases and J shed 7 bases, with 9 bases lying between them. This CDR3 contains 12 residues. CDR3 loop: CASRRTVGELFF. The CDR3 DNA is TGTGCCAGCAGACGGACAGTCGGGGAGCTGTTTTTT.

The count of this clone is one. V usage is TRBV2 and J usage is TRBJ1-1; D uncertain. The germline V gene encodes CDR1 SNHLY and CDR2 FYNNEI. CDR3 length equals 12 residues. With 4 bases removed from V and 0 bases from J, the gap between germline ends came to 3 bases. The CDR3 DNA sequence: TGTGCCAGCAGTGCCATGAACACTGAAGCTTTCTTT. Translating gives CASSAMNTEAFF.

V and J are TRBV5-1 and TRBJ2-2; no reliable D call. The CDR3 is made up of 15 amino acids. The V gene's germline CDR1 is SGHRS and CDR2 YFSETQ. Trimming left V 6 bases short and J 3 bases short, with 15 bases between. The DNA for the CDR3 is TGCGCCAGCATGGCCCTTGGAGCAGACACCGGGGAGCTGTTTTTT. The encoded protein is CASMALGADTGELFF. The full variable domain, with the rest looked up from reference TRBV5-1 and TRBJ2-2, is KAGVTQTPRYLIKTRGQQVTLSCSPISGHRSVSWYQQTPGQGLQFLFEYFSETQRNKGNFPGRFSGRQFSNSRSEMNVSTLELGDSALYLCASMALGADTGELFFGEGSRLTVL.

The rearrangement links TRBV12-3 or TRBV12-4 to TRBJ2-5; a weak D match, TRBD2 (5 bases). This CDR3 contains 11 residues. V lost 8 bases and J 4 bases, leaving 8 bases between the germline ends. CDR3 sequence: CASASGETQYF. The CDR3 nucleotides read TGTGCCAGCGCCAGCGGAGAGACCCAGTACTTC.

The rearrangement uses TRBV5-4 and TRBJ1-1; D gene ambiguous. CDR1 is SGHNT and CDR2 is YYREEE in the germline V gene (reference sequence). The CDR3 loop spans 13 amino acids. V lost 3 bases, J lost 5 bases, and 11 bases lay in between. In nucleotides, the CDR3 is TGTGCCAGCAGCTCGGGGAGTGGGACTGAAGCTTTCTTT. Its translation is CASSSGSGTEAFF.

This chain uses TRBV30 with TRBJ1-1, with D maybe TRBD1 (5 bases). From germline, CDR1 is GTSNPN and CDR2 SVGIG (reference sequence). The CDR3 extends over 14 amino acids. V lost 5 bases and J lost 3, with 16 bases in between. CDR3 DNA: TGTGCCTGGGTTCCGGGGGGTAGGGACACTGAAGCTTTCTTT. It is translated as CAWVPGGRDTEAFF.

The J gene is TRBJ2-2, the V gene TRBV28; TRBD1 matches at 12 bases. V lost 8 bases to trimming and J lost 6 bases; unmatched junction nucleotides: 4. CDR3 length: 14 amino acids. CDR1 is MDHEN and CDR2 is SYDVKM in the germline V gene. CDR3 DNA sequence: TGTGCCAGCGGGACAGGGGGCGCAGCCGGGGAGCTGTTTTTT. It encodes CASGTGGAAGELFF. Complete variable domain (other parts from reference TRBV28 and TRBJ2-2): DVKVTQSSRYLVKRTGEKVFLECVQDMDHENMFWYRQDPGLGLRLIYFSYDVKMKEKGDIPEGYSVSREKKERFSLILESASTNQTSMYLCASGTGGAAGELFFGEGSRLTVL.